Presented here are 14 T cell receptor beta chains from one specimen sequenced in a study of neoadjuvant anti-PD-1 for oral cavity cancer. Method: immunoSEQ multiplex PCR; TCRdb's copy keeps in-frame clones and lacks some. In the table there are 55,000 to 75,000 clones, roughly 84% of which are singletons. This sample comprised PBMCs, obtained before nivolumab (anti-PD-1) treatment. These receptors came from a person between 40 and 85 years old with oral cavity squamous cell carcinoma.

The sample holds many counts of this clone. This chain links TRBV19 with TRBJ2-1, with TRBD2 identical over 12 bases. From germline, CDR1 is LNHDA and CDR2 SQIVND (reference sequence). Trimming removed 10 bases from V and 9 bases from J; junction bases left unmatched: 7. The CDR3 has 13 residues. Here the CDR3 DNA reads TGTGCCACCGGACTAGCGGGACTGGGTGAGCAGTTCTTC. It encodes CATGLAGLGEQFF.

V and J are TRBV19 and TRBJ2-7, with 13 positions matching TRBD2. With V trimmed by 6 bases and J by 4 bases, 3 bases remained unmatched. Germline assignment: CDR1 LNHDA and CDR2 SQIVND (reference sequence). The CDR3 loop spans 14 amino acids. CDR3 sequence: CASRWTSGSYEQYF. The CDR3 DNA is TGTGCCAGTAGATGGACTAGCGGGAGTTACGAGCAGTACTTC.

This clone has just one count. The V gene is TRBV5-1, the J gene TRBJ2-3, with D maybe TRBD2 (6 bases). Germline assignment: CDR1 SGHRS and CDR2 YFSETQ. V was clipped by 3 bases and J by 4 bases, with 12 bases between them. The CDR3 extends over 14 amino acids. This CDR3 reads CASSWGDRADTQYF. The CDR3 DNA reads as TGCGCCAGCAGCTGGGGGGACCGGGCAGATACGCAGTATTTT. Looking up the rest from reference TRBV5-1 and TRBJ2-3 gives the full variable domain: KAGVTQTPRYLIKTRGQQVTLSCSPISGHRSVSWYQQTPGQGLQFLFEYFSETQRNKGNFPGRFSGRQFSNSRSEMNVSTLELGDSALYLCASSWGDRADTQYFGPGTRLTVL.

V is TRBV30 and J is TRBJ2-2, with 9 bases that match TRBD1. With V trimmed by 5 bases and J by 5 bases, 6 bases remained unmatched. Per germline, CDR1 GTSNPN and CDR2 SVGIG (reference sequence). CDR3 length: 14 amino acids. The CDR3 coding sequence is TGTGCCTGGGGGGGGACAGGGCCTACCGGGGAGCTGTTTTTT. It encodes CAWGGTGPTGELFF. Looking up the rest from reference TRBV30 and TRBJ2-2 gives the full variable domain: SQTIHQWPATLVQPVGSPLSLECTVEGTSNPNLYWYRQAAGRGLQLLFYSVGIGQISSEVPQNLSASRPQDRQFILSSKKLLLSDSGFYLCAWGGTGPTGELFFGEGSRLTVL.

This chain links TRBV5-1 with TRBJ2-7, with D perhaps being TRBD1 or TRBD2 (5 bases each). The CDR3 is 13 amino acids. CDR1 is SGHRS and CDR2 is YFSETQ in the germline V gene. Trimming cost V 4 bases and J 1 base, with 9 bases left between them. The CDR3: CASSKGRSYEQYF. CDR3 coding DNA: TGCGCCAGCAGCAAGGGACGATCCTACGAGCAGTACTTC.

Only one count was recorded for this clone. In nucleotides, the CDR3 is TGTGCCAGCAGTTTTCACTTAGCGGACCTCTCCTACGAGCAGTACTTC. Its protein is CASSFHLADLSYEQYF. V is TRBV28 and J is TRBJ2-7, with D tentatively TRBD2 (6 bases). The CDR3 length is 16 residues. The germline gives CDR1 MDHEN, CDR2 SYDVKM. With 3 bases removed from V and 0 bases from J, the gap between germline ends came to 15 bases.

This sequence joins TRBV28 and TRBJ1-5; D not resolved. Per the germline V gene, CDR1 is MDHEN and CDR2 is SYDVKM. The ends were cut back, 5 bases at V and 10 bases at J, with 9 bases in the middle. This CDR3 contains 11 residues. The CDR3 spells CASSPGSPQHF. The CDR3 nucleotides read TGTGCCAGCAGTCCCGGGAGCCCCCAGCATTTT.

The chain links TRBV10-3 to TRBJ2-1; 11 bases line up with TRBD1. Unmatched junction bases numbered 2, after V lost 4 bases and J lost 0 bases. The length of the CDR3 is 16 residues. CDR1 ENHRY and CDR2 SYGVKD come from the germline V gene. CDR3 coding DNA: TGTGCCATCAGTGGGGGGACAGGGGGCTCCTACAATGAGCAGTTCTTC. Amino acids: CAISGGTGGSYNEQFF.

The J gene is TRBJ1-2, the V gene TRBV7-3; D remains ambiguous. CDR1 is SGHTA and CDR2 is FQGTGA in the germline V gene. The CDR3 length is 12 residues. V lost 5 bases to trimming and J lost 5 bases, with 9 bases between them. CDR3 protein: CASSPGGYGYTF. The CDR3 nucleotides read TGTGCCAGCAGCCCCGGAGGGTATGGCTACACCTTC.

The chain is built from TRBV19 and TRBJ2-1; 7 bases map to TRBD1. The CDR3 spans 13 residues. Germline assignment: CDR1 LNHDA and CDR2 SQIVND (reference sequence). Trimming cost V 5 bases and J 8 bases; bases outside gene matches: 6. In DNA, the CDR3 is TGTGCCAGTAGTTACTACAGGGGTGATGAGCAGTTCTTC. Encoded protein: CASSYYRGDEQFF.

The chain carries TRBV29-1 and TRBJ2-6, with a tentative D call TRBD1 (5 bases). The CDR3 is made up of 17 amino acids. Germline values: CDR1 SQVTM, CDR2 ANQGSEA. The V gene lost 1 base and the J gene lost 0 bases, with 13 bases spanning the gap. The CDR3 DNA sequence: TGCAGCGTTGAAGGGCAGGGCCCCGTCTCTGGGGCCAACGTCCTGACTTTC. Residues: CSVEGQGPVSGANVLTF.

There are a few counts of this clone. The chain carries TRBV4-1 and TRBJ1-6, with D perhaps matching TRBD1 (5 bases). Per germline, CDR1 MGHRA and CDR2 YSYEKL. This CDR3 has 17 amino acids. V was trimmed by 0 bases and J by 9 bases, leaving 18 bases between them. In DNA, the CDR3 is TGCGCCAGCAGCCAAGACAGCCCGAGGGGCGGTAGTTCACCCCTCCACTTT. Protein: CASSQDSPRGGSSPLHF.

The chain is built from TRBV20-1 and TRBJ1-1; D is undetermined. Germline CDR1 is DFQATT and CDR2 is SNEGSKA (reference sequence). V dropped 5 bases and J dropped 1 base, with 5 bases sitting between them. The CDR3 totals 11 residues. CDR3 sequence reads: CSAYKNTEAFF. CDR3 DNA: TGCAGTGCTTACAAGAACACTGAAGCTTTCTTT.

This clone was observed a single time. The V gene is TRBV19, the J gene TRBJ1-2, with D possibly matching TRBD1 (6 bases). Germline values: CDR1 LNHDA, CDR2 SQIVND (reference sequence). This CDR3 has 15 residues. V gave up 5 bases and J gave up 4 bases, with 17 bases separating them. CDR3 sequence reads: CASSAQQGAAYGYTF. CDR3 nucleotide sequence: TGTGCCAGTAGTGCCCAACAGGGTGCAGCCTATGGCTACACCTTC.